This T cell receptor (beta chain) was obtained from a study of Graves' ophthalmopathy and Graves' hyperthyroidism. Where ophthalmopathy was present, donors had moderate-to-severe activity, CAS ≥3, NOSPECS ≥4 and duration under 3 months. TCR beta CDR3 regions were amplified from RNA transcripts. RT-PCR in the first round used HTBI primers; a second-round multiplex PCR followed. One entry per CDR3 protein, called by TCRdb with MiXCR from the multiplex PCR reads. The sample carries 660,000 or so distinct CDR3 sequences, more than 40% recorded once. The V end lost 1 base, the J end lost 4 bases, and 9 bases lay between the germline ends. There are 15 residues in the CDR3. Germline-derived CDR1 and CDR2 are SGDLS and YYNGEE.

The TCR was taken from an adult man with Graves' ophthalmopathy. The sample was peripheral blood. The chain carries TRBV9 and TRBJ2-6, with D possibly TRBD2 on 6 matching bases. The CDR3 protein is CASSVKGGGANVLTF. CDR3 coding DNA: TGTGCCAGCAGCGTAAAAGGAGGGGGGGCCAACGTCCTGACTTTC.